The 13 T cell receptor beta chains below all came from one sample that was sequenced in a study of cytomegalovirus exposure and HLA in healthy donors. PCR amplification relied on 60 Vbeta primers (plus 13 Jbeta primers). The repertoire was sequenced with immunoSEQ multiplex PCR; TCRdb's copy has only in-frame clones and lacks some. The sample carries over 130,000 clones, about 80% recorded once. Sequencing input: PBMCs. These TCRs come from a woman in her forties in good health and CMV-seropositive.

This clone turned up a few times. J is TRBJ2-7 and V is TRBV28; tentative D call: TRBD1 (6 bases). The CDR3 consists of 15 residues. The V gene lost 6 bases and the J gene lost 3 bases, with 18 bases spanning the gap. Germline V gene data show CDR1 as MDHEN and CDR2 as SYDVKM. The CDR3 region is CASRDLQGLVYEQYF. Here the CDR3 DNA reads TGTGCCAGCAGAGATTTACAGGGATTGGTCTACGAGCAGTACTTC. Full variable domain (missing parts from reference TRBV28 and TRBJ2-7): DVKVTQSSRYLVKRTGEKVFLECVQDMDHENMFWYRQDPGLGLRLIYFSYDVKMKEKGDIPEGYSVSREKKERFSLILESASTNQTSMYLCASRDLQGLVYEQYFGPGTRLTVT.

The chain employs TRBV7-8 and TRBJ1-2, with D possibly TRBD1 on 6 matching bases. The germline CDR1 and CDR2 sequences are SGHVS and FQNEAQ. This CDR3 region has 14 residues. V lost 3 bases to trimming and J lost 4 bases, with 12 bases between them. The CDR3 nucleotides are TGTGCCAGCAGCTTGGGGGCGTCCGGCTATGGCTACACCTTC. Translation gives CASSLGASGYGYTF.

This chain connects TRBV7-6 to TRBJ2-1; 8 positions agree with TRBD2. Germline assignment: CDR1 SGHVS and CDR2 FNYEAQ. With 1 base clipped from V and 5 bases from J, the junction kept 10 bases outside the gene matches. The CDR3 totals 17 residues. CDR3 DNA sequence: TGTGCCAGCAGCTTAGTTTCCGGGAGGGCCGGCCACAATGAGCAGTTCTTC. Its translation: CASSLVSGRAGHNEQFF.

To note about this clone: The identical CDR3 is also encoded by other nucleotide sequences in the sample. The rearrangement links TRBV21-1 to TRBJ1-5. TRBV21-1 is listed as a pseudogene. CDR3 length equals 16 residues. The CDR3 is CASSKVRGICNQPQHF. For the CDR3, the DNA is TGTGCCAGCAGCAAGGTTCGAGGAATTTGCAATCAGCCCCAGCATTTT.

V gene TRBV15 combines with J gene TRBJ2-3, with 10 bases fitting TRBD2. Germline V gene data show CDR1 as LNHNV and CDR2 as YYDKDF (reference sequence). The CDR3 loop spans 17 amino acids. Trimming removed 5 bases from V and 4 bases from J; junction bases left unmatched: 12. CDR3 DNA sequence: TGTGCCACCAGCTGGGGGCGCAGCGGGAGGGACCCAGATACGCAGTATTTT. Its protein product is CATSWGRSGRDPDTQYF.

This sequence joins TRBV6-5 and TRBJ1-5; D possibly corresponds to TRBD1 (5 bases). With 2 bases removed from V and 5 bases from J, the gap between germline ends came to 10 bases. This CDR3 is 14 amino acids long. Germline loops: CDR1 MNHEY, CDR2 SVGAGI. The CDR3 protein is CASSYRATDQPQHF. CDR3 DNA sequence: TGTGCCAGCAGTTACCGGGCGACAGATCAGCCCCAGCATTTT.

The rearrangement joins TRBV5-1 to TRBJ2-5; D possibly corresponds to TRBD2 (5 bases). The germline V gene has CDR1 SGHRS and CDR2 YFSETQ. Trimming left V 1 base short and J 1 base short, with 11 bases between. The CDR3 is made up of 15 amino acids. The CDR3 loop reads CASSLRSGSQETQYF. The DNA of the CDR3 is TGCGCCAGCAGCTTGAGGAGCGGAAGCCAAGAGACCCAGTACTTC.

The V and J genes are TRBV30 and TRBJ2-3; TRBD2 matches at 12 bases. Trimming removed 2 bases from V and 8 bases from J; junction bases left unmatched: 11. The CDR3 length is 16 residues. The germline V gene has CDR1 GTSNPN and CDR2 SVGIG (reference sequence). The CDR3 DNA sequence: TGTGCCTGGAGTCGTATAGGACTAGCGGGACAAGGTACGCAGTATTTT. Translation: CAWSRIGLAGQGTQYF. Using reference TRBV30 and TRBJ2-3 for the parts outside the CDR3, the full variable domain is SQTIHQWPATLVQPVGSPLSLECTVEGTSNPNLYWYRQAAGRGLQLLFYSVGIGQISSEVPQNLSASRPQDRQFILSSKKLLLSDSGFYLCAWSRIGLAGQGTQYFGPGTRLTVL.

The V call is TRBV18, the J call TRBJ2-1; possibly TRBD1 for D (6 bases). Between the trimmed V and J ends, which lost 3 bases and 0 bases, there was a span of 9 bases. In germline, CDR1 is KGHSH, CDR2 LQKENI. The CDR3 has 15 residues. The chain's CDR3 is CASSPEQGSYNEQFF. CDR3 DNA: TGTGCCAGCTCACCCGAACAGGGCTCCTACAATGAGCAGTTCTTC.

The CDR3 protein is CASSDPISGASYNEQFF. The CDR3 nucleotides read TGTGCCAGCAGTGATCCAATTAGCGGGGCTTCCTACAATGAGCAGTTCTTC. The chain employs TRBV6-1 and TRBJ2-1, with 8 bases that match TRBD2. The V segment lost 3 bases and the J segment 1 base; nucleotides outside the gene matches: 8. Germline CDR1 is MNHNS and CDR2 is SASEGT. This CDR3 is built from 17 residues.

The CDR3 coding sequence is TGCGCCAGCAGCTTGGTGACTAGCGGGTATAGCACAGATACGCAGTATTTT. This gives the protein CASSLVTSGYSTDTQYF. This chain connects TRBV5-1 to TRBJ2-3; 10 positions agree with TRBD2. Germline V gives CDR1 SGHRS, CDR2 YFSETQ. The trim removed 0 bases at V and 0 bases at J, leaving 4 bases unmatched. The CDR3 runs to 17 residues. Complete variable domain (other parts from reference TRBV5-1 and TRBJ2-3): KAGVTQTPRYLIKTRGQQVTLSCSPISGHRSVSWYQQTPGQGLQFLFEYFSETQRNKGNFPGRFSGRQFSNSRSEMNVSTLELGDSALYLCASSLVTSGYSTDTQYFGPGTRLTVL.

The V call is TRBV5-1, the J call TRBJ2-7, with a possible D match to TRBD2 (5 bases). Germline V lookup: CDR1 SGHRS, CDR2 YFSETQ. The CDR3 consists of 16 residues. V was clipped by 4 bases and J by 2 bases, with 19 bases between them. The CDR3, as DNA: TGCGCCAGCAGCCCAATAACGAGGACGGGAACCTACGAGCAGTACTTC. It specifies CASSPITRTGTYEQYF. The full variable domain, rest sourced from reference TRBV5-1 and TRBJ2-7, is KAGVTQTPRYLIKTRGQQVTLSCSPISGHRSVSWYQQTPGQGLQFLFEYFSETQRNKGNFPGRFSGRQFSNSRSEMNVSTLELGDSALYLCASSPITRTGTYEQYFGPGTRLTVT.

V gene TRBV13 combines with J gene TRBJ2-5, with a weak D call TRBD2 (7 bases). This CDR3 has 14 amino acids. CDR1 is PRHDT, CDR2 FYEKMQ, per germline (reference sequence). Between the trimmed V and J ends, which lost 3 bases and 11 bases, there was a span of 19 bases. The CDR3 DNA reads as TGTGCCAGCAGCTTGGACAGAAGGGGAGGGGAGCAGTACTTC. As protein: CASSLDRRGGEQYF. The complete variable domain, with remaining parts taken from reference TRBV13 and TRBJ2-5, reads AAGVIQSPRHLIKEKRETATLKCYPIPRHDTVYWYQQGPGQDPQFLISFYEKMQSDKGSIPDRFSAQQFSDYHSELNMSSLELGDSALYFCASSLDRRGGEQYFGPGTRLLVL.